The 12 T cell receptor beta chains below were found in one sample sequenced in a study of cytomegalovirus exposure and HLA in healthy donors. PCR used 60 Vbeta primers and 13 Jbeta primers. TCRdb keeps only in-frame clones here, not all; method: immunoSEQ multiplex PCR. The sample includes 180,000 or so clones. Material for sequencing was PBMCs. All receptors come from a woman aged 18 to 35 in good health and CMV-seropositive.

This rearrangement joins TRBV12-5 to TRBJ2-5, with D possibly being TRBD1 (6 bases). The CDR3 covers 15 residues. Trimming pared 1 base from V and 4 bases from J, leaving 13 bases between. Looked up from germline, CDR1 is LGHNT and CDR2 is FRNRAP. In nucleotides, the CDR3 is TGTGCTAGTGGTTTGGAAGGACAGTGGGGAGAGACCCAGTACTTC. It is translated as CASGLEGQWGETQYF.

V and J are TRBV19 and TRBJ1-1; D call uncertain. Trimming removed 3 bases from V and 5 bases from J, with 13 bases in between. Germline CDR1 is LNHDA and CDR2 is SQIVND (reference sequence). This CDR3 contains 14 residues. CDR3 loop: CASSISPPRTEAFF. The CDR3 region has the DNA TGTGCCAGTAGTATCTCGCCCCCGCGGACTGAAGCTTTCTTT.

This chain uses TRBV7-9 with TRBJ2-7; 7 bases align to TRBD1. The V segment lost 5 bases and the J segment 2 bases; nucleotides outside the gene matches: 9. This CDR3 has 15 residues. Germline-derived CDR1 and CDR2 are SEHNR and FQNEAQ (reference sequence). The CDR3 DNA sequence: TGTGCCAGCAGCATATCCGGGACAGAGGCCTACGAGCAGTACTTC. Its protein is CASSISGTEAYEQYF.

The chain joins TRBV5-1 to TRBJ2-7; D is uncertain. CDR1 is SGHRS, CDR2 YFSETQ, per germline. Trimming took off 0 bases at V and 1 base at J, with 8 bases between the two ends. This CDR3 comprises 14 residues. The CDR3 DNA is TGCGCCAGCAGCTTGGAATTCCCTTCCTACGAGCAGTACTTC. Amino acid sequence: CASSLEFPSYEQYF.

The V call is TRBV7-7, the J call TRBJ2-7, with D unresolved. Germline CDR1 reads SSHAT; CDR2 reads FNYEAQ (reference sequence). V lost 2 bases, J lost 4 bases, and 9 bases lay in between. The CDR3 has 13 residues. The CDR3 bases are TGTGCCAGCAGCTTAAGTGGCACATACGAGCAGTACTTC. It is translated as CASSLSGTYEQYF.

V usage is TRBV5-8 and J usage is TRBJ1-4; D is perhaps TRBD1 (6 bases). CDR3 length: 13 amino acids. The V end lost 4 bases, the J end lost 7 bases, and 11 bases lay between the germline ends. The germline V gene encodes CDR1 SGHTS and CDR2 YDEGEE. CDR3 amino acids: CASSLGHGEKLFF. The CDR3 region has the DNA TGTGCCAGCAGCCTGGGACACGGTGAAAAACTGTTTTTT.

The rearrangement uses TRBV5-1 and TRBJ2-1, with 8 bases that match TRBD2. The CDR3 runs 15 residues. Unmatched junction bases numbered 11, after V lost 5 bases and J lost 7 bases. Germline-derived CDR1 and CDR2 are SGHRS and YFSETQ. This CDR3 reads CASRPGTSVLNEQFF. In DNA form, the CDR3 reads TGCGCCAGCAGGCCCGGGACTAGTGTTTTGAATGAGCAGTTCTTC.

V gene TRBV11-1 combines with J gene TRBJ1-6, with TRBD1 identical over 7 bases. After removal of 5 bases from V and 7 bases from J, the junction contained 8 bases not matched to a gene. Germline loops: CDR1 SGHAT, CDR2 FQDESV (reference sequence). This CDR3 has 15 residues. The CDR3 DNA reads TGTGCCAGCAGCCAATACAGGGGTGAGAATTCACCCCTCCACTTT. Translating gives CASSQYRGENSPLHF. The complete variable domain, with remaining parts taken from reference TRBV11-1 and TRBJ1-6, reads EAEVAQSPRYKITEKSQAVAFWCDPISGHATLYWYRQILGQGPELLVQFQDESVVDDSQLPKDRFSAERLKGVDSTLKIQPAELGDSAMYLCASSQYRGENSPLHFGNGTRLTVT.

J is TRBJ1-2 and V is TRBV2; TRBD1 aligns across 7 bases. The V gene's germline CDR1 is SNHLY and CDR2 FYNNEI. Trimming took 5 bases from V and 8 from J; bases not matched to a gene: 5. The CDR3 runs to 12 residues. The CDR3 protein is CASSSTGMGYTF. The CDR3, as DNA: TGTGCCAGCAGTTCGACAGGGATGGGCTACACCTTC.

The chain is built from TRBV18 and TRBJ1-2, with unresolved D. Germline V gene sequence: CDR1 KGHSH, CDR2 LQKENI. V lost 11 bases and J lost 0, with 10 bases in between. The CDR3 consists of 12 residues. The CDR3 spells CASTTTNYGYTF. The CDR3 DNA reads as TGTGCCTCAACCACTACTAACTATGGCTACACCTTC.

The chain combines TRBV10-3 with TRBJ2-7; 7 bases agree with TRBD2. The length of the CDR3 is 12 residues. Germline V CDR1 and CDR2: ENHRY, SYGVKD. Trimming took 9 bases from V and 5 from J; bases not matched to a gene: 7. In DNA form, the CDR3 reads TGTGCCATAGGCGGGAGCGGCCACGAGCAGTACTTC. It yields the protein CAIGGSGHEQYF.

The rearrangement links TRBV19 to TRBJ2-7; the D gene is possibly TRBD1 (7 bases). Germline V gene sequence: CDR1 LNHDA, CDR2 SQIVND (reference sequence). This CDR3 comprises 15 residues. V lost 3 bases and J lost 2, with 14 bases in between. CDR3 nucleotides: TGTGCCAGTAGTATTCAGGGGGGCTACCCCTACGAGCAGTACTTC. This encodes CASSIQGGYPYEQYF. Full variable domain (remainder filled in from reference TRBV19 and TRBJ2-7): DGGITQSPKYLFRKEGQNVTLSCEQNLNHDAMYWYRQDPGQGLRLIYYSQIVNDFQKGDIAEGYSVSREKKESFPLTVTSAQKNPTAFYLCASSIQGGYPYEQYFGPGTRLTVT.